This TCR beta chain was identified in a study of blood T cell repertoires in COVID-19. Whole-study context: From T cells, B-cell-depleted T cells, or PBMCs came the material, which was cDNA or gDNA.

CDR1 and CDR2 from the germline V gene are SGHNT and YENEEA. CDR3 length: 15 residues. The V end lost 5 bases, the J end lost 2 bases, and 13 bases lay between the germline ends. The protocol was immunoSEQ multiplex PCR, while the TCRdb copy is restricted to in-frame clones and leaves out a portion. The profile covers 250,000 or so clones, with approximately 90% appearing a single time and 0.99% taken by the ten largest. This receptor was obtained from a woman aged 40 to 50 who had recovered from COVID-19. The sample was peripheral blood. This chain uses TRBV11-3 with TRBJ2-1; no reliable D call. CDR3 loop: CASSTRPAAYNEQFF. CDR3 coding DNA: TGTGCCAGCAGCACCAGGCCAGCCGCCTACAATGAGCAGTTCTTC. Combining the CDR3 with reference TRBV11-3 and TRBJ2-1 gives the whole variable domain EAGVVQSPRYKIIEKKQPVAFWCNPISGHNTLYWYLQNLGQGPELLIRYENEEAVDDSQLPKDRFSAERLKGVDSTLKIQPAELGDSAVYLCASSTRPAAYNEQFFGPGTRLTVL.